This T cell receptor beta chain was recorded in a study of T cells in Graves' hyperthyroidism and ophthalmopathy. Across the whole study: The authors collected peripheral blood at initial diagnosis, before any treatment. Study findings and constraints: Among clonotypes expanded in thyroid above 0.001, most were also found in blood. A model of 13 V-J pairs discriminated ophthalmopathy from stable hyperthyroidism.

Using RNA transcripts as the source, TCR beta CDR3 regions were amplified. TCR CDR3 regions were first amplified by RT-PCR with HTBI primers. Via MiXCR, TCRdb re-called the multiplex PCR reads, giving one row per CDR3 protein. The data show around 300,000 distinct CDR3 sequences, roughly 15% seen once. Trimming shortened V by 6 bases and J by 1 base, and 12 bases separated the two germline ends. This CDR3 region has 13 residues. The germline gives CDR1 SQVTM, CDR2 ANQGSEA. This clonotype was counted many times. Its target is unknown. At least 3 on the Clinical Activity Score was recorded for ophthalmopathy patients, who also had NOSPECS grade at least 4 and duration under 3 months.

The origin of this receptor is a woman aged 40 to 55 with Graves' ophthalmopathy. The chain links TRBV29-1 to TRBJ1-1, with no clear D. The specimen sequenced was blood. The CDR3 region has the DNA TGCAGCGTCGAGGCCTTACCGAACACTGAAGCTTTCTTT. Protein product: CSVEALPNTEAFF. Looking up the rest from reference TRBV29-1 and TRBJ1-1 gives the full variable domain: SAVISQKPSRDICQRGTSLTIQCQVDSQVTMMFWYRQQPGQSLTLIATANQGSEATYESGFVIDKFPISRPNLTFSTLTVSNMSPEDSSIYLCSVEALPNTEAFFGQGTRLTVV.